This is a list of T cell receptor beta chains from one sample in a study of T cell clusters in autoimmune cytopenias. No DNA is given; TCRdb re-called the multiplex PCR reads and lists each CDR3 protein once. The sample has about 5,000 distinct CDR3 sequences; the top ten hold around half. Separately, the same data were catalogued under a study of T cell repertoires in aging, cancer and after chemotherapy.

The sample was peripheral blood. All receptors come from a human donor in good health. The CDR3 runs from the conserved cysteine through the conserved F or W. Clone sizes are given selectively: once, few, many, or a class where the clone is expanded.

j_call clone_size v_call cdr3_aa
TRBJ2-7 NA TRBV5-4 CASSWTSGTSYEQYF
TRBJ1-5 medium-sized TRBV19 CASSVDRVGNQPQHF
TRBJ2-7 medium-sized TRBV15 CATSLRLADSYEQYF
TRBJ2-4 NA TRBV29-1 CSVERTGLNIQYF
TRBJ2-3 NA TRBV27 CASSPGTSGIGDTQYF
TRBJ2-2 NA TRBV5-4 CASGTANTGELFF
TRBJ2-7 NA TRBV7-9 CATARGHEQYF
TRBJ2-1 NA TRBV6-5 CASSYLGLAGGVYNEQFF
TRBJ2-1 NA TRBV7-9 CASSYRGGNEQFF
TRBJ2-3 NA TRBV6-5 CAIDDRATDTQYF
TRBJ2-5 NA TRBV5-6 CASSYGRRGLLETQYF
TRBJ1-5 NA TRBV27 CASSLRWGQYSNQPQHF
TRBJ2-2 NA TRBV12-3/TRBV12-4 CASSSRAGPNTGELFF
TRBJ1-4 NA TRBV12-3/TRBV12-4 CASSNTFTGSSEKLFF
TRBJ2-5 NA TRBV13 CASSLGAGGMETQYF
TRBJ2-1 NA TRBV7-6 CASSSGDRVAEQFF
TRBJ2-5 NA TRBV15 CATSRDRRPGETQYF
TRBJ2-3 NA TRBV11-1 CASSTGDLASTDTQYF
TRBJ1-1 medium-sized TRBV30 CATSPNTEAFF
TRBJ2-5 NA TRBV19 CASSANGGSGETQYF
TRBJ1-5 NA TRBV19 CASSIGVKPQHF
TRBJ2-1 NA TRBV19 CASSIGRTGRNNEQFF
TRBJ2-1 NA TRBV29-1 CSVPVGDEQFF
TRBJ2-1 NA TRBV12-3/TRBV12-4 CASSLGGSSYNEQFF
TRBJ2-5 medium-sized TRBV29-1 CSAVGQYEETQYF
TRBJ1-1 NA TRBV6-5 CASIPRGRTEAFF
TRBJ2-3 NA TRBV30 CAWSGQEVGTDTQYF
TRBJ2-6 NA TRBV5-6 CASSLAFPGTGSGANVLTF
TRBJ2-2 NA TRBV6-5 CASSWGPTPTGELFF
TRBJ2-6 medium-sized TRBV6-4 CASSDSGANVLTF
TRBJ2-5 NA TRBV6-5 CASRPRDRGVGETQYF
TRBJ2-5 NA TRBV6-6 CASSYPPSRGLAGGSKTQYF
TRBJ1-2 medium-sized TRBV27 CASREAGLLNYGYTF
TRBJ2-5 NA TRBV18 CASSPRLAGGAQETQYF
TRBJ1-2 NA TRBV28 CASSLLMTQSGYGYTF
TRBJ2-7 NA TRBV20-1 CSARDGTSGSYEQYF
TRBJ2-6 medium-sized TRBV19 CASSIVHQLSGANVLTF
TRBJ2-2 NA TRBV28 CASSFVGRSTGELFF
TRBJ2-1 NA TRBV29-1 CSVVGGREQFF
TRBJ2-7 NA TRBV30 CAWRPRDRVFREQYF
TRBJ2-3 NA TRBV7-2 CASSTGRDRWTDTQYF
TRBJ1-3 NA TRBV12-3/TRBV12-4 CASSFPQGAGNTIYF
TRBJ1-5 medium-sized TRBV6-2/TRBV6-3 CASSYSGDNQPQHF
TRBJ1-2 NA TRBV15 CATSRGQDYGYTF
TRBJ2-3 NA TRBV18 CASSPQTGASTDTQYF